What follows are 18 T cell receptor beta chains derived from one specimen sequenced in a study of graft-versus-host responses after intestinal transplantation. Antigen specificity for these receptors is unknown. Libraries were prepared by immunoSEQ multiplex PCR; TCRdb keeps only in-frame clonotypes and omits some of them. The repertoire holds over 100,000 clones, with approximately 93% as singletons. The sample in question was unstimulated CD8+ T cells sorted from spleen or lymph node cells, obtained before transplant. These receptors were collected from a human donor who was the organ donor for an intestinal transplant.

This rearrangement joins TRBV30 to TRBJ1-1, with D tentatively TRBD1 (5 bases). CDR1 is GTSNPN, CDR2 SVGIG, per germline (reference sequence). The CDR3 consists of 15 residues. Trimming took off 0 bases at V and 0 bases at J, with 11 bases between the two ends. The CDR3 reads CAWSVLGVMNTEAFF. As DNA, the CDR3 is TGTGCCTGGAGTGTACTGGGGGTAATGAACACTGAAGCTTTCTTT.

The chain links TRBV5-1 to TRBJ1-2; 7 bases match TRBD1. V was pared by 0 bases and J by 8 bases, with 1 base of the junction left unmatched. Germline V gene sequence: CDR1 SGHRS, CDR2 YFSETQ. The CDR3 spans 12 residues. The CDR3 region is CASSLEGGGYTF. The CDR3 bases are TGCGCCAGCAGCTTGGAAGGGGGCGGCTACACCTTC.

CDR3 amino acids: CASSPESYEQFF. As DNA, the CDR3 is TGTGCCAGCAGCCCGGAGTCCTATGAGCAGTTCTTC. The chain joins TRBV7-9 to TRBJ2-1, with no clear D. CDR3 length: 12 amino acids. Trimming took off 5 bases at V and 8 bases at J, with 10 bases between the two ends. Per germline, CDR1 SEHNR and CDR2 FQNEAQ (reference sequence).

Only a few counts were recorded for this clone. CDR3 coding DNA: TGTGCCAGCAGTCGACCACACGGAAAGACCTATGGCTACACCTTC. Its translation: CASSRPHGKTYGYTF. This chain connects TRBV6-4 to TRBJ1-2; D unclear. Trimming shortened V by 5 bases and J by 4 bases, and 17 bases separated the two germline ends. CDR1 and CDR2 from the germline V gene are MRHNA and SNTAGT. The CDR3 has 15 amino acids.

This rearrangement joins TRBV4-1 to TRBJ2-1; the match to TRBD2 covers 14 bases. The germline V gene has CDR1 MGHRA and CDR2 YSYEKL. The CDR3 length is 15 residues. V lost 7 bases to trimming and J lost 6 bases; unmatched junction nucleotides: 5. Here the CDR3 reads CASKGTSGRSNEQFF. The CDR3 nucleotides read TGCGCCAGCAAGGGGACTAGCGGGAGATCCAATGAGCAGTTCTTC.

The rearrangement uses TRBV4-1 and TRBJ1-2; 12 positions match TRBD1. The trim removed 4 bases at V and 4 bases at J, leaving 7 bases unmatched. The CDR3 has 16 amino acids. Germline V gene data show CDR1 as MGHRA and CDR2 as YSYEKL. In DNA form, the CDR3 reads TGCGCCAGCAGCCCTACCGGGACAGGGGGCACCTATGGCTACACCTTC. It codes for CASSPTGTGGTYGYTF.

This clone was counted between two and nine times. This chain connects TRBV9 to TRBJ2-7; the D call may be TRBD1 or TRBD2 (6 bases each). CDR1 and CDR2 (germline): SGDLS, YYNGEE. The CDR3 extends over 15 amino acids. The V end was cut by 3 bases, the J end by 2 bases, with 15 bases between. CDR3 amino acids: CASSAGAGHTYEQYF. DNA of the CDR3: TGTGCCAGCAGCGCGGGGGCGGGACACACCTACGAGCAGTACTTC. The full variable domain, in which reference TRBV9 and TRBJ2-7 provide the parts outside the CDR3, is DSGVTQTPKHLITATGQRVTLRCSPRSGDLSVYWYQQSLDQGLQFLIQYYNGEERAKGNILERFSAQQFPDLHSELNLSSLELGDSALYFCASSAGAGHTYEQYFGPGTRLTVT.

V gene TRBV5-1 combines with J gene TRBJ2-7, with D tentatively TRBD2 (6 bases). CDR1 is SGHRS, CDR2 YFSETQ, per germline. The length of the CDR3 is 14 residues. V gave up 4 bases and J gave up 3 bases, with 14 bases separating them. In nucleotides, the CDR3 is TGCGCCAGCAGCACCCGACTAGGCGTCTACGAGCAGTACTTC. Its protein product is CASSTRLGVYEQYF.

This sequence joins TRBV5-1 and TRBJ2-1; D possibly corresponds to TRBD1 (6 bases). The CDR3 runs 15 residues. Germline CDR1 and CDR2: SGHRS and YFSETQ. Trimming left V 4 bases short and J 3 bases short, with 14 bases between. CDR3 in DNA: TGCGCCAGCAGCATACACAGGGCTATCTACAATGAGCAGTTCTTC. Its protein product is CASSIHRAIYNEQFF.

The CDR3 sequence is CASSHFGAASHTGELFF. For the CDR3, the DNA is TGTGCCAGCAGCCACTTTGGGGCAGCTTCCCACACCGGGGAGCTGTTTTTT. This rearrangement joins TRBV11-2 to TRBJ2-2, with a tentative D call TRBD1 (5 bases). Germline assignment: CDR1 SGHAT and CDR2 FQNNGV. With 5 bases removed from V and 3 bases from J, the gap between germline ends came to 19 bases. This CDR3 contains 17 residues.

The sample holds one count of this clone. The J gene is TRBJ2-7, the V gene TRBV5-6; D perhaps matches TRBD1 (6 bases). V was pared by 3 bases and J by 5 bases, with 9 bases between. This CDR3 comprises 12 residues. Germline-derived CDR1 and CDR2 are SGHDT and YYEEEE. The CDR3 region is CASSWDNDEQYF. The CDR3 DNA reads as TGTGCCAGCAGCTGGGACAATGACGAGCAGTACTTC.

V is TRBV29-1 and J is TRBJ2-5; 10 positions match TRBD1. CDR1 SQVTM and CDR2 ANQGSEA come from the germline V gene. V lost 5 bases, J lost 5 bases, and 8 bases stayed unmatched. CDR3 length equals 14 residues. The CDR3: CSVSGTGAGETQYF. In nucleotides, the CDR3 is TGCAGCGTTTCCGGGACAGGGGCGGGGGAGACCCAGTACTTC.

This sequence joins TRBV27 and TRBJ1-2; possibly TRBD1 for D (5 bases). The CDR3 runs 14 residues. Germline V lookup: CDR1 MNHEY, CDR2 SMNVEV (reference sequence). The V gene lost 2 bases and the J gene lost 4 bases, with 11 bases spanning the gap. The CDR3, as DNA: TGTGCCAGCAGTTTAGTCGGGGGGTCCTATGGCTACACCTTC. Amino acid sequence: CASSLVGGSYGYTF.

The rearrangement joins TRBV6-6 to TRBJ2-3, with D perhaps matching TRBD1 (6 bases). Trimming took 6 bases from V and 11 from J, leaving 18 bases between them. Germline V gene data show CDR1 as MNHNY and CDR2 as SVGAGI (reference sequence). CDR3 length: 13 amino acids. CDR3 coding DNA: TGTGCCAGCAGCTATCCTACAGGGCAGGGGCAGTATTTT. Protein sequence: CASSYPTGQGQYF.

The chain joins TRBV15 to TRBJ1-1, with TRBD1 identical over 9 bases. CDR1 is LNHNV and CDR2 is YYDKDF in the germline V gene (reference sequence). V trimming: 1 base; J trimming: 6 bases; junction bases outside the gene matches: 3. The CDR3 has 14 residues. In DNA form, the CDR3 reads TGTGCCACCAGCAGAGGAACAGGGGGCGCTGAAGCTTTCTTT. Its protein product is CATSRGTGGAEAFF.

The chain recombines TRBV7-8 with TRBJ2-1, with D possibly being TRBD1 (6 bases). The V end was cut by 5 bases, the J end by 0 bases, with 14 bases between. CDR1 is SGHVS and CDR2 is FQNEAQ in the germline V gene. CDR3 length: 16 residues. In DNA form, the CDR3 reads TGTGCCAGCAGCCCCCGACAGGCGAGCTCCTACAATGAGCAGTTCTTC. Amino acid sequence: CASSPRQASSYNEQFF.

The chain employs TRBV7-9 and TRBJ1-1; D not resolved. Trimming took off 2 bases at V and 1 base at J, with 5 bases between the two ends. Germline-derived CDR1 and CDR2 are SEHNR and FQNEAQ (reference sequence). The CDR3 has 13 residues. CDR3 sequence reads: CASSLFTNTEAFF. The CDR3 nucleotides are TGTGCCAGCAGCTTATTTACGAACACTGAAGCTTTCTTT.

The CDR3 is CASSFRGGSTDTQYF. CDR3 nucleotide sequence: TGTGCCAGCAGCTTCCGGGGCGGATCGACAGATACGCAGTATTTT. The V and J genes are TRBV5-4 and TRBJ2-3, with D perhaps being TRBD1 or TRBD2 (5 bases each). The germline V gene encodes CDR1 SGHNT and CDR2 YYREEE (reference sequence). V was trimmed by 2 bases and J by 3 bases, leaving 13 bases between them. The CDR3 length is 15 residues.